This entry describes one T cell receptor beta chain. Its antigen is undetermined. With around 15 and 9 cycles respectively, two nested PCRs were carried out on TCRalpha and TCRbeta cDNA. One entry per CDR3 protein, without DNA, is what TCRdb gives after re-calling the 5' RACE reads. This sample lists 330,000 or so distinct CDR3 sequences; its ten largest clones have 2% to 2.5%. The data were obtained in a study of monozygotic twins with inflammatory bowel disease. Findings of the study overall: Patients got different immunosuppressive treatments, which may have made their repertoires more variable.

Someone took an approximately 2.5 ml blood sample from each of the donors. This CDR3 is built from 15 residues. CDR1 is SGHRS, CDR2 YFSETQ, per germline. The V call is TRBV5-1, the J call TRBJ2-2. Sample: blood. The source is a human donor with ulcerative colitis or Crohn's disease, or a healthy co-twin of an affected twin (not recorded which). CDR3 residues: CASSWGLETTGELFF.